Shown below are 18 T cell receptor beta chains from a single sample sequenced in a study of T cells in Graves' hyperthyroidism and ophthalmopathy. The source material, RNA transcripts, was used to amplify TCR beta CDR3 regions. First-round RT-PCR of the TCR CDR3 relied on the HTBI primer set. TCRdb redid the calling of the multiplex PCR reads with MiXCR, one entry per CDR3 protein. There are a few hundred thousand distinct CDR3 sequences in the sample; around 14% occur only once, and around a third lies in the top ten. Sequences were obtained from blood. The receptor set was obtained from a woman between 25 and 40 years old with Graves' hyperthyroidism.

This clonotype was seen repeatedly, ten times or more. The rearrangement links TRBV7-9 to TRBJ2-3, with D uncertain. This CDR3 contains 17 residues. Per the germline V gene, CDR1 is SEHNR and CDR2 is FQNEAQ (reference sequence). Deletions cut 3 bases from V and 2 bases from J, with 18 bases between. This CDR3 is CASSFPPASGDTDTQYF. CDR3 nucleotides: TGTGCCAGCAGCTTTCCCCCGGCCTCAGGCGACACAGATACGCAGTATTTT.

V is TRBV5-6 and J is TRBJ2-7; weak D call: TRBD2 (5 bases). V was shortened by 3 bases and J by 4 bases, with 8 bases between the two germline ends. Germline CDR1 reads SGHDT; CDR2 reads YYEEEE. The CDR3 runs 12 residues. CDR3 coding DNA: TGTGCCAGCAGCTCGCGGGTTTACGAGCAGTACTTC. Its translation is CASSSRVYEQYF.

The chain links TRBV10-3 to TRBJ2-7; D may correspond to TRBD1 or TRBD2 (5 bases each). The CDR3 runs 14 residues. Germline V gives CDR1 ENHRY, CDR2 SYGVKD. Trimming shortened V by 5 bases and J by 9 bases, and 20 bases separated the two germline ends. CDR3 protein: CAISFGEWGSRQYF. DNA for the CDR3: TGTGCCATCAGTTTCGGAGAGTGGGGGAGTAGGCAGTACTTC.

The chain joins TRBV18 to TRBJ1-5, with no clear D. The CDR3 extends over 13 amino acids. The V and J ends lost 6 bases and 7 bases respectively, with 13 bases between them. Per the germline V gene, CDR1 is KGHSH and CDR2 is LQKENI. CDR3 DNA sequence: TGTGCCAGCTCTTCTCACATGGCCCAGCCCCAGCATTTT. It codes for CASSSHMAQPQHF.

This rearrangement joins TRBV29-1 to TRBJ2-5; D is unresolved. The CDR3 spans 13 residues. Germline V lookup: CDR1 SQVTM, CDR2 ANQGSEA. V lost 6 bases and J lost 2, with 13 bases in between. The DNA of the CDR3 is TGCAGCGTGGCCCTCCGACTGCAAGAGACCCAGTACTTC. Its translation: CSVALRLQETQYF.

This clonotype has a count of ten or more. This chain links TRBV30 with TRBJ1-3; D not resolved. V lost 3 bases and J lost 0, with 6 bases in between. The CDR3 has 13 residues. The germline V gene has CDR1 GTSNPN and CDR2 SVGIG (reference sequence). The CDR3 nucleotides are TGTGCCTGGAGACTGAGCTCTGGAAACACCATATATTTT. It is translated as CAWRLSSGNTIYF.

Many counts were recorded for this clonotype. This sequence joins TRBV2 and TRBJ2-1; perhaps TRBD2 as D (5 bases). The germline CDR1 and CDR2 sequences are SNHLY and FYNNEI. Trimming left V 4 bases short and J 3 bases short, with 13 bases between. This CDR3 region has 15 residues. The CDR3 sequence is CASSVDGKGYNEQFF. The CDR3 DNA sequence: TGTGCCAGCAGTGTCGACGGGAAGGGCTACAATGAGCAGTTCTTC.

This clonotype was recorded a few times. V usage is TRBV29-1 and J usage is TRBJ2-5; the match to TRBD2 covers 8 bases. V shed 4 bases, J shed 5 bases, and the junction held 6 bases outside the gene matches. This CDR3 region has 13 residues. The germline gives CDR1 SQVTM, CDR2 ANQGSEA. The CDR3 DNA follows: TGCAGCGTTGTCTTAGGGACTAGTGAGACCCAGTACTTC. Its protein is CSVVLGTSETQYF.

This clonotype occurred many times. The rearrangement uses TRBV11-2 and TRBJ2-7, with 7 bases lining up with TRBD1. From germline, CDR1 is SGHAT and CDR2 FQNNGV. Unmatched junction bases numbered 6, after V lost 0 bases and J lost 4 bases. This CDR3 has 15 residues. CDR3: CASSLELGQTYEQYF. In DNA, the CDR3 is TGTGCCAGCAGCTTAGAATTGGGACAGACTTACGAGCAGTACTTC.

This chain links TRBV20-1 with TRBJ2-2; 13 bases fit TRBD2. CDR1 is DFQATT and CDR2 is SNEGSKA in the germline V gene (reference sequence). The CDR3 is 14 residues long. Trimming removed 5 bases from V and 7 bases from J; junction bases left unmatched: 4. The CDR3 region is CSARTSGRVGELFF. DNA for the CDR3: TGCAGTGCTCGGACTAGCGGGAGAGTCGGGGAGCTGTTTTTT.

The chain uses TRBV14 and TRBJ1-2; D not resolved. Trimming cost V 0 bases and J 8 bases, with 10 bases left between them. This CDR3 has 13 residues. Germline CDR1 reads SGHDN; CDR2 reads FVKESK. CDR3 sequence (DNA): TGTGCCAGCAGCCAAGACTGGGATCACGGCTACACCTTC. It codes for CASSQDWDHGYTF.

This CDR3 reads CASSPGLAGVANEQFF. For the CDR3, the DNA is TGTGCCAGCAGCCCAGGCCTAGCGGGAGTAGCGAATGAGCAGTTCTTC. The V and J genes are TRBV3-1 and TRBJ2-1; TRBD2 matches at 10 bases. The CDR3 has 16 residues. CDR1 is LGHDT, CDR2 YNNKEL, per germline (reference sequence). The V segment lost 4 bases and the J segment 7 bases; nucleotides outside the gene matches: 10.

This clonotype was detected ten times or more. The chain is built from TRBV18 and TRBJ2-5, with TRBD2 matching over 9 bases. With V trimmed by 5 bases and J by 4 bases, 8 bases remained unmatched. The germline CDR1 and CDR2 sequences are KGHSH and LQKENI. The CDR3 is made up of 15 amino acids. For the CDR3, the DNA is TGTGCCAGCTCAGGAATTAGCGGGAGTGGAGAGACCCAGTACTTC. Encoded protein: CASSGISGSGETQYF.

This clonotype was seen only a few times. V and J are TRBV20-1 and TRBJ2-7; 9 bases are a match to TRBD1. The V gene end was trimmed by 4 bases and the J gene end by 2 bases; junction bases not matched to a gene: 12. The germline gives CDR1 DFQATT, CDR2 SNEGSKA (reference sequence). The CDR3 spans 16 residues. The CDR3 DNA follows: TGCAGTGCTATCCCAACTCCCGGGACAGGGACCTACGAGCAGTACTTC. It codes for CSAIPTPGTGTYEQYF.

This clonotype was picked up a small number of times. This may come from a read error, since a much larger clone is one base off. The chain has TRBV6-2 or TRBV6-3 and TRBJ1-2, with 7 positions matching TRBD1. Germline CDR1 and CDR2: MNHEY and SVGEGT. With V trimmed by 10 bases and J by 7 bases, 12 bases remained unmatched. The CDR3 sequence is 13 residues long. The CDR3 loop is CANRPTGVAGYTF. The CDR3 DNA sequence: TGTGCCAACAGGCCCACAGGGGTGGCTGGCTACACCTTC.

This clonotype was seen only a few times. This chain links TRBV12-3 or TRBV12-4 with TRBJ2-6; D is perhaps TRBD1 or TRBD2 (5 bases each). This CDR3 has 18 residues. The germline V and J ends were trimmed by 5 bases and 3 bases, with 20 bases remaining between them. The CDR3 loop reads CASSPLVGVPDGANVLTF. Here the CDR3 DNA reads TGTGCCAGCAGTCCCCTTGTGGGGGTACCAGATGGGGCCAACGTCCTGACTTTC.

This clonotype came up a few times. The CDR3 is CASSQDGEVEAFF. CDR3 DNA: TGTGCCAGCAGCCAAGATGGGGAGGTTGAAGCTTTCTTT. The chain links TRBV3-1 to TRBJ1-1, with D hard to call. The CDR3 length is 13 residues. V was cut by 0 bases and J by 7 bases, with 9 bases left in between. Germline CDR1 reads LGHDT; CDR2 reads YNNKEL (reference sequence).

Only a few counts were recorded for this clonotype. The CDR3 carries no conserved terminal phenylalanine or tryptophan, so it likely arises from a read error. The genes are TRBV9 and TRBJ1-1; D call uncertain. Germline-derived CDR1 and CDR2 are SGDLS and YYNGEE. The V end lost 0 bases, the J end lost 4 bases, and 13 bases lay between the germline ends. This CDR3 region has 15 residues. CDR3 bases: TGTGCCAGCAGCGTAGAAGGTTGGCCGGGCACTGAAGCTTTCCTT. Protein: CASSVEGWPGTEAFL.